The 30 T cell receptor beta chains below were found in one sample sequenced in a study of blood T cell repertoires in COVID-19. Using immunoSEQ multiplex PCR, the repertoire was profiled, and TCRdb retains in-frame clones only, with some absent. The repertoire holds some 65,000 clones, with 86% as singletons. Specimen: peripheral blood. The receptors derive from a man aged 35 to 55 with COVID-19, enrolled during active disease.

This chain uses TRBV18 with TRBJ1-1, with D uncertain. The CDR3 sequence is 15 residues long. Germline-derived CDR1 and CDR2 are KGHSH and LQKENI. With 3 bases removed from V and 0 bases from J, the gap between germline ends came to 11 bases. The CDR3 DNA reads TGTGCCAGCTCACCGCGGGTTCTTCTGAACACTGAAGCTTTCTTT. Translating gives CASSPRVLLNTEAFF.

V and J are TRBV19 and TRBJ2-3; 7 bases fit TRBD1. V shed 5 bases, J shed 5 bases, and the junction held 7 bases outside the gene matches. CDR3 length: 14 amino acids. The V gene's germline CDR1 is LNHDA and CDR2 SQIVND (reference sequence). CDR3 region: CASSDLQGIDTQYF. In DNA form, the CDR3 reads TGTGCCAGTAGTGATTTACAGGGGATAGATACGCAGTATTTT.

This chain connects TRBV7-2 to TRBJ2-2; D remains unclear. Germline V gene sequence: CDR1 SGHTA, CDR2 FQGNSA. Between the trimmed V and J ends, which lost 6 bases and 0 bases, there was a span of 14 bases. The CDR3 loop spans 16 amino acids. For the CDR3, the DNA is TGTGCCAGCAGAAACTCCCGTGGTCCGAACACCGGGGAGCTGTTTTTT. Translated: CASRNSRGPNTGELFF.

The chain uses TRBV3-1 (or the pseudogene TRBV3-2) and TRBJ1-3, with 9 bases that match TRBD1. Germline values: CDR1 LGHDT, CDR2 YNNKEL (reference sequence). CDR3 length: 14 amino acids. Unmatched junction bases numbered 9, after V lost 6 bases and J lost 9 bases. This CDR3 is CASRHRGQVGTIYF. CDR3 DNA: TGTGCCAGCAGACACAGGGGGCAAGTCGGCACCATATATTTT.

The V and J genes are TRBV11-1 and TRBJ2-2; D is unclear. The CDR3 covers 14 residues. Germline V gene lookup returns CDR1 SGHAT and CDR2 FQDESV (reference sequence). V lost 5 bases, J lost 4 bases, and 11 bases lay in between. The CDR3 loop is CASSPAVATGELFF. In DNA, the CDR3 is TGTGCCAGCAGCCCGGCGGTGGCCACCGGGGAGCTGTTTTTT.

This sequence joins TRBV28 and TRBJ2-7, with D perhaps matching TRBD1 (5 bases). Germline CDR1 reads MDHEN; CDR2 reads SYDVKM. This CDR3 has 12 amino acids. Trimming took off 2 bases at V and 7 bases at J, with 9 bases between the two ends. The CDR3 loop reads CASSLRGGEQYF. Here the CDR3 DNA reads TGTGCCAGCAGTTTAAGGGGTGGTGAGCAGTACTTC. The whole variable domain, remainder taken from reference TRBV28 and TRBJ2-7, is DVKVTQSSRYLVKRTGEKVFLECVQDMDHENMFWYRQDPGLGLRLIYFSYDVKMKEKGDIPEGYSVSREKKERFSLILESASTNQTSMYLCASSLRGGEQYFGPGTRLTVT.

The sample holds a few counts of this clone. This chain connects TRBV9 to TRBJ1-1; maybe TRBD1 (6 bases). CDR3 length: 15 residues. The V end was cut by 3 bases, the J end by 0 bases, with 12 bases between. Germline V gives CDR1 SGDLS, CDR2 YYNGEE. In DNA form, the CDR3 reads TGTGCCAGCAGCGCCTCGACAGGAATGAACACTGAAGCTTTCTTT. Translation gives CASSASTGMNTEAFF.

V is TRBV30 and J is TRBJ2-3; 12 bases agree with TRBD2. V lost 3 bases and J lost 6; bases outside the gene matches: 4. Per germline, CDR1 GTSNPN and CDR2 SVGIG (reference sequence). The CDR3 runs to 14 residues. Written as DNA, the CDR3 is TGTGCCTGGAGGCTAGCGGGGGGGCCGGATACGCAGTATTTT. Its translation: CAWRLAGGPDTQYF.

V usage is TRBV19 and J usage is TRBJ1-1, with D uncertain. The V gene lost 8 bases and the J gene lost 6 bases, with 19 bases spanning the gap. Germline CDR1 and CDR2: LNHDA and SQIVND (reference sequence). This CDR3 has 14 amino acids. Written as DNA, the CDR3 is TGTGCCAGTCTCCCCCGCGGCTTAATGGCTGAAGCTTTCTTT. Residues: CASLPRGLMAEAFF.

The V gene is TRBV7-3, the J gene TRBJ2-3; 7 nucleotides line up with TRBD2. Germline V gene data show CDR1 as SGHTA and CDR2 as FQGTGA. Trimming removed 5 bases from V and 5 bases from J; junction bases left unmatched: 7. The CDR3 spans 14 residues. CDR3 nucleotides: TGTGCCAGCAGCCCAGGACTAGAAGGAGATACGCAGTATTTT. This sequence encodes CASSPGLEGDTQYF. Full variable domain (rest looked up from reference TRBV7-3 and TRBJ2-3): GAGVSQTPSNKVTEKGKYVELRCDPISGHTALYWYRQSLGQGPEFLIYFQGTGAADDSGLPNDRFFAVRPEGSVSTLKIQRTERGDSAVYLCASSPGLEGDTQYFGPGTRLTVL.

The rearrangement links TRBV6-2 or TRBV6-3 to TRBJ1-1; 9 nucleotides align to TRBD1. Trimming at V came to 5 bases and at J to 5 bases, leaving 9 bases not matched to a gene. Germline CDR1 is MNHEY and CDR2 is SVGEGT. The CDR3 extends over 15 amino acids. The CDR3 protein is CASSRPGTGLTEAFF. DNA for the CDR3: TGTGCCAGCAGTCGACCGGGGACAGGGCTTACTGAAGCTTTCTTT.

Only one count was recorded for this clone. The genes are TRBV11-2 and TRBJ2-7; 7 nucleotides match TRBD1. Germline V gene lookup returns CDR1 SGHAT and CDR2 FQNNGV. The CDR3 covers 15 residues. The ends lost 5 bases at V and 4 bases at J; junction bases unmatched: 11. CDR3 sequence (DNA): TGTGCCAGCAGCCGTAACCGGGACAGCAGTTACGAGCAGTACTTC. Encoded protein: CASSRNRDSSYEQYF. Looking up the rest from reference TRBV11-2 and TRBJ2-7 gives the full variable domain: EAGVAQSPRYKIIEKRQSVAFWCNPISGHATLYWYQQILGQGPKLLIQFQNNGVVDDSQLPKDRFSAERLKGVDSTLKIQPAKLEDSAVYLCASSRNRDSSYEQYFGPGTRLTVT.

The chain recombines TRBV12-3 or TRBV12-4 with TRBJ1-1; D unresolved. The CDR3 contains 13 residues. Trimming stripped 6 bases from V and 4 bases from J, with 12 bases between. The CDR3 region is CASSEALGTEAFF. The CDR3, as DNA: TGTGCCAGCAGCGAGGCCCTGGGCACTGAAGCTTTCTTT.

This chain connects TRBV5-6 to TRBJ2-1; TRBD2 matches at 10 bases. Trimming removed 5 bases from V and 7 bases from J; junction bases left unmatched: 9. There are 15 residues in the CDR3. Germline V gene sequence: CDR1 SGHDT, CDR2 YYEEEE. CDR3 region: CASRLSGGERNEQFF. The CDR3 DNA is TGTGCCAGCAGGTTAAGCGGGGGGGAAAGGAATGAGCAGTTCTTC.

The chain recombines TRBV5-1 with TRBJ2-2; no clear D. Germline loops: CDR1 SGHRS, CDR2 YFSETQ. Trimming stripped 4 bases from V and 5 bases from J, with 15 bases between. The CDR3 runs to 15 residues. CDR3 region: CASSRRMLGTGELFF. In DNA, the CDR3 is TGCGCCAGCAGCAGGAGAATGTTGGGTACCGGGGAGCTGTTTTTT.

The chain carries TRBV6-5 and TRBJ1-1, with TRBD1 matching over 8 bases. Germline V CDR1 and CDR2: MNHEY, SVGAGI. V was pared by 8 bases and J by 7 bases, with 9 bases of the junction left unmatched. The CDR3 is 13 residues long. CDR3 sequence: CASQKPDRVEAFF. The CDR3 region has the DNA TGTGCCAGCCAAAAACCGGACAGGGTTGAAGCTTTCTTT.

The chain recombines TRBV12-5 with TRBJ1-1; maybe TRBD1 (5 bases). The CDR3 runs to 12 residues. V lost 1 base, J lost 7 bases, and 7 bases lay in between. Germline CDR1 is LGHNT and CDR2 is FRNRAP. The CDR3 sequence is CASGLGQFEAFF. In DNA, the CDR3 is TGTGCTAGTGGTTTGGGACAGTTTGAAGCTTTCTTT.

The gene calls are TRBV30 and TRBJ2-2; 9 positions match TRBD2. Per germline, CDR1 GTSNPN and CDR2 SVGIG (reference sequence). This CDR3 region has 19 residues. The J segment lost 5 bases and the V segment lost 3 bases, leaving 19 bases of the junction unmatched. The CDR3 loop reads CAWSDPAGGPPGRTGELFF. The DNA of the CDR3 is TGTGCCTGGAGCGACCCCGCGGGGGGGCCGCCGGGAAGGACCGGGGAGCTGTTTTTT.

V is TRBV7-9 and J is TRBJ2-1, with 9 bases aligning to TRBD1. Germline values: CDR1 SEHNR, CDR2 FQNEAQ (reference sequence). After removal of 5 bases from V and 6 bases from J, the junction contained 11 bases not matched to a gene. This CDR3 is built from 16 residues. The CDR3 spells CASSTSSGQGANEQFF. CDR3 DNA: TGTGCCAGCAGCACGAGTTCGGGACAGGGAGCCAATGAGCAGTTCTTC.

The chain employs TRBV6-5 and TRBJ2-3, with 9 bases matching TRBD2. This CDR3 region has 16 residues. Germline CDR1 reads MNHEY; CDR2 reads SVGAGI. The V segment lost 3 bases and the J segment 1 base; nucleotides outside the gene matches: 5. In DNA, the CDR3 is TGTGCCAGCAGTTATAGGCCTAGCGGGGGCACAGATACGCAGTATTTT. Its protein is CASSYRPSGGTDTQYF.

The chain couples TRBV28 to TRBJ1-5; 10 bases agree with TRBD1. The CDR3 loop spans 19 amino acids. V was pared by 1 base and J by 0 bases, with 9 bases of the junction left unmatched. CDR1 is MDHEN and CDR2 is SYDVKM in the germline V gene. CDR3 in amino acids: CASSLFLPGQGGSNQPQHF. Here the CDR3 DNA reads TGTGCCAGCAGTTTATTCCTGCCTGGACAGGGGGGTAGCAATCAGCCCCAGCATTTT.

This clone was observed a handful of times. The rearrangement uses TRBV2 and TRBJ1-1; possible D gene TRBD1, 6 bases. The CDR3 totals 11 residues. Germline V gene lookup returns CDR1 SNHLY and CDR2 FYNNEI. Trimming removed 6 bases from V and 12 bases from J, with 14 bases in between. The CDR3 nucleotides read TGTGCCAGCAGAGCCTACAGGGAATCTTTCTTT. The encoded protein is CASRAYRESFF.

The rearrangement links TRBV5-1 to TRBJ1-1; no reliable D call. Per the germline V gene, CDR1 is SGHRS and CDR2 is YFSETQ. V lost 1 base, J lost 2 bases, and 6 bases lay in between. The CDR3 totals 13 residues. CDR3 DNA sequence: TGCGCCAGCAGCTTGAGAGAAAACACTGAAGCTTTCTTT. Its protein is CASSLRENTEAFF.

The chain recombines TRBV6-1 with TRBJ2-7, with D tentatively TRBD1 (5 bases). The CDR3 runs to 15 residues. Deletions cut 0 bases from V and 7 bases from J, with 16 bases between. Germline values: CDR1 MNHNS, CDR2 SASEGT. For the CDR3, the DNA is TGTGCCAGCAGTGAAGCGCTTTGGGGCAGCGAGGAGCAGTACTTC. Amino acids: CASSEALWGSEEQYF.

The chain has TRBV19 and TRBJ2-7; D possibly corresponds to TRBD2 (5 bases). V gave up 4 bases and J gave up 2 bases, with 9 bases separating them. The germline CDR1 and CDR2 sequences are LNHDA and SQIVND (reference sequence). There are 13 residues in the CDR3. DNA of the CDR3: TGTGCCAGTAGTAATTGGGGAGCCTACGAGCAGTACTTC. Translated, it gives CASSNWGAYEQYF. The entire variable domain, with the rest obtained from reference TRBV19 and TRBJ2-7, is as follows: DGGITQSPKYLFRKEGQNVTLSCEQNLNHDAMYWYRQDPGQGLRLIYYSQIVNDFQKGDIAEGYSVSREKKESFPLTVTSAQKNPTAFYLCASSNWGAYEQYFGPGTRLTVT.

The rearrangement uses TRBV29-1 and TRBJ1-1; 8 nucleotides align to TRBD1. The V and J ends lost 7 bases and 1 base, in that order; junction bases with no gene match: 8. Germline V gene lookup returns CDR1 SQVTM and CDR2 ANQGSEA. The CDR3 totals 14 residues. The CDR3 region is CSAASGTGNTEAFF. Here the CDR3 DNA reads TGCAGCGCTGCCTCCGGGACAGGGAACACTGAAGCTTTCTTT.

This clone showed up just once. V usage is TRBV29-1 and J usage is TRBJ2-1; 7 bases are shared with TRBD2. The CDR3 is made up of 14 amino acids. V gave up 3 bases and J gave up 2 bases; unmatched junction bases: 4. Germline V gene data show CDR1 as SQVTM and CDR2 as ANQGSEA. This CDR3 is CSVERGLPYNEQFF. In DNA, the CDR3 is TGCAGCGTTGAGCGGGGGTTACCCTACAATGAGCAGTTCTTC.

The chain recombines TRBV7-2 with TRBJ2-2; 7 bases map to TRBD1. The junction had 3 bases not matched to a gene; V was cut back by 4 bases and J by 1 base. CDR1 is SGHTA and CDR2 is FQGNSA in the germline V gene. CDR3 length: 15 amino acids. DNA of the CDR3: TGTGCCAGCAGCTCGGGGACAGTGAACACCGGGGAGCTGTTTTTT. It encodes CASSSGTVNTGELFF.

This clone was detected many times. This chain uses TRBV11-2 with TRBJ1-3; D unclear. The V end was cut by 1 base, the J end by 0 bases, with 19 bases between. CDR1 and CDR2 (germline): SGHAT, FQNNGV. The CDR3 length is 19 residues. The CDR3 loop reads CASSLGAQIGLPSGNTIYF. The CDR3 nucleotides are TGTGCCAGCAGCTTAGGGGCACAAATCGGACTGCCCTCTGGAAACACCATATATTTT.

This clone was observed a single time. V usage is TRBV7-9 and J usage is TRBJ1-5; the D is unclear. Trimming shortened V by 5 bases and J by 9 bases, and 11 bases separated the two germline ends. Germline CDR1 SEHNR, CDR2 FQNEAQ (reference sequence). The CDR3 spans 12 residues. The CDR3 nucleotides are TGTGCCAGCAGCGCCGGTTCGTTGCCCCAGCATTTT. This sequence encodes CASSAGSLPQHF.